This passage covers 2 T cell receptor beta chains from one sample sequenced in a study of graft-versus-host responses after intestinal transplantation. Which antigens these TCRs recognize remains unknown. Here immunoSEQ multiplex PCR was the method, and the copy in TCRdb shows in-frame clones only, minus some. Of approximately 70,000 clones listed, around 90% are singletons. The sample consisted of unstimulated CD8+ T cells sorted from spleen or lymph node cells, taken before intestinal transplant. These receptors all stem from a human donor who received an intestinal transplant.

This rearrangement joins TRBV7-8 to TRBJ1-3; D remains unclear. This CDR3 region has 17 residues. Trimming took off 1 base at V and 0 bases at J, with 13 bases between the two ends. Germline CDR1 and CDR2: SGHVS and FQNEAQ. The CDR3 region is CASSLEFLRDSGNTIYF. CDR3 in DNA: TGTGCCAGCAGCTTAGAGTTCCTGAGAGACTCTGGAAACACCATATATTTT. The full variable domain, its missing parts supplied by reference TRBV7-8 and TRBJ1-3, is GAGVSQSPRYKVAKRGQDVALRCDPISGHVSLFWYQQALGQGPEFLTYFQNEAQLDKSGLPSDRFFAERPEGSVSTLKIQRTQQEDSAVYLCASSLEFLRDSGNTIYFGEGSWLTVV.

This clone was picked up one time. The gene calls are TRBV10-3 and TRBJ2-7, with 8 bases aligning to TRBD1. Unmatched junction bases numbered 7, after V lost 7 bases and J lost 2 bases. The CDR3 runs 14 residues. Germline CDR1 reads ENHRY; CDR2 reads SYGVKD. CDR3 protein: CAIKTPGGPYEQYF. As DNA, the CDR3 is TGTGCCATCAAAACTCCAGGGGGCCCCTACGAGCAGTACTTC.